A selection of T cell receptor beta chains follows, all from one sample in a study of blood T cells in healthy people across ages. MiXCR, run by TCRdb on the 5' RACE reads, gives a single entry per CDR3 protein. The data contain roughly 1,300,000 distinct CDR3 sequences, 59% of them singletons. Sample: blood. Every receptor here comes from a man aged 18 to 30 in good health. The CDR3 runs from the conserved cysteine through the conserved F or W. The D gene is left open where the match is weak. Clone sizes are given selectively: once, few, many, or a class where the clone is expanded.

CDR3aa: CASSQERASGGHNEQFF; CDR3nt: TGTGCCAGCAGCCAAGAGCGCGCTAGCGGGGGCCACAATGAGCAGTTCTTC; abundance: NA; j_gene: TRBJ2-1; v_gene: TRBV4-2; d_gene: TRBD2
CDR3aa: CASSLFTGAAYNEQFF; CDR3nt: TGCGCCAGCAGCTTGTTCACGGGGGCGGCCTACAATGAGCAGTTCTTC; abundance: NA; j_gene: TRBJ2-1; v_gene: TRBV5-1; d_gene: NA
CDR3aa: CASQNSLDEQYF; CDR3nt: TGCGCCAGCCAGAACTCTCTGGACGAGCAGTACTTC; abundance: NA; j_gene: TRBJ2-7; v_gene: TRBV10-2; d_gene: NA
CDR3aa: CASKAEAYNSPLHF; CDR3nt: TGCGCCAGCAAGGCGGAAGCCTATAATTCACCCCTCCACTTT; abundance: NA; j_gene: TRBJ1-6; v_gene: TRBV10-2; d_gene: NA
CDR3aa: CASSLLRTSGTYNEQFF; CDR3nt: TGTGCCAGCAGTCTTCTTCGGACTAGCGGAACCTACAATGAGCAGTTCTTC; abundance: NA; j_gene: TRBJ2-1; v_gene: TRBV14; d_gene: TRBD2
CDR3aa: CASSYRTGNEKLFF; CDR3nt: TGTGCCAGCAGCTACCGGACAGGAAATGAAAAACTGTTTTTT; abundance: NA; j_gene: TRBJ1-4; v_gene: TRBV14; d_gene: TRBD1
CDR3aa: CASQRRGDPDTQYF; CDR3nt: TGTGCCAGCCAAAGACGGGGGGACCCAGATACGCAGTATTTT; abundance: NA; j_gene: TRBJ2-3; v_gene: TRBV7-9; d_gene: TRBD2
CDR3aa: CSAEIAGGYNKQFF; CDR3nt: TGCAGTGCCGAAATAGCGGGAGGATACAATAAGCAGTTCTTC; abundance: NA; j_gene: TRBJ2-1; v_gene: TRBV20-1; d_gene: TRBD2
CDR3aa: CASSFADSRGEQYF; CDR3nt: TGTGCCAGCAGTTTTGCTGACTCCAGGGGCGAGCAGTACTTC; abundance: few; j_gene: TRBJ2-7; v_gene: TRBV27; d_gene: NA
CDR3aa: CASSDTGSDEKLFF; CDR3nt: TGTGCCAGCAGCGACACTGGGTCGGATGAAAAACTGTTTTTT; abundance: many; j_gene: TRBJ1-4; v_gene: TRBV12-3/TRBV12-4; d_gene: NA
CDR3aa: CSANPVSGDSYNEQFF; CDR3nt: TGCAGCGCGAACCCCGTTAGCGGAGACTCCTACAATGAGCAGTTCTTC; abundance: NA; j_gene: TRBJ2-1; v_gene: TRBV29-1; d_gene: NA
CDR3aa: CASSLLGISYNEQFF; CDR3nt: TGTGCCAGCAGCTTATTGGGGATCTCCTACAATGAGCAGTTCTTC; abundance: NA; j_gene: TRBJ2-1; v_gene: TRBV7-2; d_gene: NA
CDR3aa: CASRRSGGAYNEQFF; CDR3nt: TGTGCCAGCAGACGAAGCGGGGGAGCCTACAATGAGCAGTTCTTC; abundance: NA; j_gene: TRBJ2-1; v_gene: TRBV7-2; d_gene: TRBD2
CDR3aa: CASSQGGTQGAYGYTF; CDR3nt: TGCGCCAGCAGCCAAGGGGGAACACAGGGTGCCTATGGCTACACCTTC; abundance: NA; j_gene: TRBJ1-2; v_gene: TRBV4-1; d_gene: NA
CDR3aa: CATSGAPHRLNNEQFF; CDR3nt: TGTGCCACCAGCGGTGCACCTCATCGGCTTAACAATGAGCAGTTCTTC; abundance: few; j_gene: TRBJ2-1; v_gene: TRBV15; d_gene: NA
CDR3aa: CASLPPAGKIHEQYF; CDR3nt: TGTGCCAGCCTTCCGCCGGCAGGGAAAATCCACGAGCAGTACTTC; abundance: few; j_gene: TRBJ2-7; v_gene: TRBV21-1; d_gene: NA
CDR3aa: CASSWTSGGSDTQYF; CDR3nt: TGCGCCAGCAGCTGGACTAGCGGGGGCTCAGATACGCAGTATTTT; abundance: NA; j_gene: TRBJ2-3; v_gene: TRBV5-1; d_gene: TRBD2
CDR3aa: CASSESGGVVGYTF; CDR3nt: TGCGCCAGCAGTGAGTCCGGAGGGGTCGTTGGCTACACCTTC; abundance: NA; j_gene: TRBJ1-2; v_gene: TRBV10-2; d_gene: NA
CDR3aa: CASSLGSQATIYEQYF; CDR3nt: TGTGCCAGCAGCTTAGGGTCACAGGCTACCATCTACGAGCAGTACTTC; abundance: NA; j_gene: TRBJ2-7; v_gene: TRBV7-2; d_gene: NA
CDR3aa: CASSVSGGLGGYTF; CDR3nt: TGTGCCAGCAGTGTTTCAGGGGGTCTAGGTGGCTACACCTTC; abundance: NA; j_gene: TRBJ1-2; v_gene: TRBV21-1; d_gene: NA
CDR3aa: CASSFASGTHNEQFF; CDR3nt: TGTGCCAGCAGTTTCGCTAGCGGGACCCACAATGAGCAGTTCTTC; abundance: NA; j_gene: TRBJ2-1; v_gene: TRBV12-3/TRBV12-4; d_gene: TRBD2
CDR3aa: CSAVPGLVLNSNQPQHF; CDR3nt: TGCAGTGCTGTTCCGGGTTTAGTTCTTAATAGCAATCAGCCCCAGCATTTT; abundance: NA; j_gene: TRBJ1-5; v_gene: TRBV20-1; d_gene: NA
CDR3aa: CASSYRTVTEKLFF; CDR3nt: TGTGCCAGCAGTTACCGGACGGTGACTGAAAAACTGTTTTTT; abundance: few; j_gene: TRBJ1-4; v_gene: TRBV6-5; d_gene: NA
CDR3aa: CASSPTPDTPEQFF; CDR3nt: TGTGCCAGCAGCCCTACCCCGGACACCCCTGAGCAGTTCTTC; abundance: NA; j_gene: TRBJ2-1; v_gene: TRBV27; d_gene: NA
CDR3aa: CASSLADASTDTQYF; CDR3nt: TGCGCCAGCAGCTTGGCGGACGCTTCCACAGATACGCAGTATTTT; abundance: NA; j_gene: TRBJ2-3; v_gene: TRBV5-1; d_gene: NA
CDR3aa: CAIMNGQLNTGELFF; CDR3nt: TGTGCCATCATGAACGGGCAGCTTAACACCGGGGAGCTGTTTTTT; abundance: few; j_gene: TRBJ2-2; v_gene: TRBV10-3; d_gene: NA
CDR3aa: CASSQPGLASAGTDTQYF; CDR3nt: TGCGCCAGCAGCCAACCGGGACTAGCGTCAGCCGGCACAGATACGCAGTATTTT; abundance: NA; j_gene: TRBJ2-3; v_gene: TRBV4-1; d_gene: TRBD2
CDR3aa: CSVEGQETQYF; CDR3nt: TGCAGCGTTGAGGGCCAAGAGACCCAGTACTTC; abundance: many; j_gene: TRBJ2-5; v_gene: TRBV29-1; d_gene: NA
CDR3aa: CASCGGQGLSEQYF; CDR3nt: TGTGCCAGCTGTGGGGGACAGGGTTTATCCGAGCAGTACTTC; abundance: few; j_gene: TRBJ2-7; v_gene: TRBV27; d_gene: TRBD1
CDR3aa: CASSKRTATYEQYF; CDR3nt: TGTGCCAGCAGCAAAAGGACAGCCACCTACGAGCAGTACTTC; abundance: NA; j_gene: TRBJ2-7; v_gene: TRBV5-6; d_gene: NA
CDR3aa: CASSQVPFYEQYF; CDR3nt: TGTGCCAGCAGCCAAGTCCCATTTTACGAGCAGTACTTC; abundance: NA; j_gene: TRBJ2-7; v_gene: TRBV14; d_gene: NA
CDR3aa: CASSAAGARFF; CDR3nt: TGTGCCAGCAGCGCAGCAGGCGCCCGGTTCTTC; abundance: NA; j_gene: TRBJ2-1; v_gene: TRBV7-2; d_gene: NA
CDR3aa: CATSDPSETDTQYF; CDR3nt: TGTGCCACCAGTGATCCTAGCGAGACAGATACGCAGTATTTT; abundance: NA; j_gene: TRBJ2-3; v_gene: TRBV24-1; d_gene: NA
CDR3aa: CATKDGTNFVGEAFF; CDR3nt: TGCGCCACCAAGGACGGGACAAATTTTGTGGGAGAAGCTTTCTTT; abundance: NA; j_gene: TRBJ1-1; v_gene: TRBV5-1; d_gene: NA
CDR3aa: CASSQVMGNQPQHF; CDR3nt: TGCGCCAGCAGCCAAGTCATGGGCAATCAGCCCCAGCATTTT; abundance: NA; j_gene: TRBJ1-5; v_gene: TRBV4-3; d_gene: NA